Presented here are 24 T cell receptor beta chains from one specimen sequenced in a study of T cells after yellow fever vaccination. A single record per CDR3 protein comes from TCRdb applying MiXCR to the 5' RACE reads. The table includes about 340,000 distinct CDR3 sequences, 4% detected once. The sequenced sample was PBMCs, obtained 5 days after the yellow fever booster vaccination. The receptors shown here come from a man between 18 and 29 years old who received the YFV17D yellow fever vaccine.

This clonotype was seen a few times. The V call is TRBV20-1, the J call TRBJ1-3; D not certain. This CDR3 contains 14 residues. CDR1 is DFQATT and CDR2 is SNEGSKA in the germline V gene (reference sequence). V lost 3 bases, J lost 0 bases, and 9 bases lay in between. The CDR3 here is CSARRLSSGNTIYF. CDR3 coding DNA: TGCAGTGCTAGGCGATTGAGCTCTGGAAACACCATATATTTT.

The chain couples TRBV2 to TRBJ1-1; D is ambiguous. This CDR3 spans 13 amino acids. Per germline, CDR1 SNHLY and CDR2 FYNNEI. V lost 8 bases and J 2 bases, leaving 12 bases between the germline ends. CDR3 sequence: CASYSWGNTEAFF. CDR3 sequence (DNA): TGTGCCAGCTACTCTTGGGGAAACACTGAAGCTTTCTTT.

This clonotype has ten or more counts. The gene calls are TRBV12-3 or TRBV12-4 and TRBJ2-2; D is undetermined. This CDR3 has 17 residues. V was trimmed by 6 bases and J by 0 bases, leaving 17 bases between them. The CDR3 DNA reads as TGTGCCAGCAGCTTAACCACAGCTTCCACGAACACCGGGGAGCTGTTTTTT. Translation gives CASSLTTASTNTGELFF.

Here the CDR3 reads CASSSVGGRETQYF. CDR3 DNA sequence: TGTGCCAGCAGCTCCGTGGGGGGGCGGGAGACCCAGTACTTC. The chain couples TRBV11-2 to TRBJ2-5, with a weak D call TRBD2 (7 bases). The germline gives CDR1 SGHAT, CDR2 FQNNGV. V was shortened by 4 bases and J by 5 bases, with 14 bases between the two germline ends. This CDR3 has 14 amino acids.

This clonotype has ten or more counts. The rearrangement joins TRBV7-8 to TRBJ2-2; 9 bases fit TRBD1. V was pared by 5 bases and J by 6 bases, with 7 bases of the junction left unmatched. The CDR3 is 15 residues long. Germline values: CDR1 SGHVS, CDR2 FQNEAQ. CDR3 sequence reads: CASSRGTGRSGELFF. The CDR3 nucleotides read TGTGCCAGCAGCCGCGGGACAGGGCGATCCGGGGAGCTGTTTTTT.

The chain links TRBV5-1 to TRBJ2-3; TRBD2 aligns across 13 bases. This CDR3 is built from 14 residues. CDR1 and CDR2 (germline): SGHRS, YFSETQ. V lost 1 base and J lost 14; bases outside the gene matches: 7. CDR3 DNA sequence: TGCGCCAGCAGCTTGACTAGCGGGGGGGGATTAGGGTATTTT. It is translated as CASSLTSGGGLGYF.

This clonotype appeared many times. This rearrangement joins TRBV11-3 to TRBJ2-2; D may be TRBD1 or TRBD2 (8 bases each). V lost 5 bases to trimming and J lost 5 bases, with 18 bases between them. CDR1 and CDR2 (germline): SGHNT, YENEEA. The CDR3 has 16 amino acids. The CDR3 DNA reads as TGTGCCAGCAGCCCGGGAGGGCAGGGGGCGACCGGGGAGCTGTTTTTT. Amino acids: CASSPGGQGATGELFF.

V usage is TRBV7-9 and J usage is TRBJ2-3; D is possibly TRBD2 (6 bases). Trimming pared 6 bases from V and 4 bases from J, leaving 11 bases between. There are 13 residues in the CDR3. Germline V CDR1 and CDR2: SEHNR, FQNEAQ (reference sequence). CDR3 amino acids: CASRPPSADTQYF. CDR3 DNA: TGTGCCAGCAGACCCCCTAGCGCAGATACGCAGTATTTT. The variable domain in full, with the rest retrieved from reference TRBV7-9 and TRBJ2-3, is DTGVSQNPRHKITKRGQNVTFRCDPISEHNRLYWYRQTLGQGPEFLTYFQNEAQLEKSRLLSDRFSAERPKGSFSTLEIQRTEQGDSAMYLCASRPPSADTQYFGPGTRLTVL.

This chain uses TRBV6-5 with TRBJ2-3, with D possibly being TRBD1 (6 bases). V lost 6 bases and J lost 4, with 14 bases in between. The CDR3 length is 14 residues. Germline CDR1 reads MNHEY; CDR2 reads SVGAGI. CDR3 loop: CASRSQGASDTQYF. In DNA form, the CDR3 reads TGTGCCAGCAGGTCACAGGGTGCGTCAGATACGCAGTATTTT.

The V and J genes are TRBV6-5 and TRBJ1-2; no clear D. CDR1 is MNHEY, CDR2 SVGAGI, per germline. CDR3 length equals 13 residues. Trimming removed 0 bases at V and 6 bases at J, with 8 bases between. The CDR3 DNA reads TGTGCCAGCAGTTACTCGAGCCAGGATGGCTACACCTTC. Translating it yields CASSYSSQDGYTF.

This clonotype has a handful of counts. In DNA, the CDR3 is TGTGCCAGCAGCCAAGTTGGGGAGGATACGCAGTATTTT. This codes for CASSQVGEDTQYF. V usage is TRBV4-2 and J usage is TRBJ2-3; a possible D gene is TRBD2 (5 bases). The germline CDR1 and CDR2 sequences are LGHNA and YNFKEQ. Trimming removed 1 base from V and 6 bases from J, with 8 bases in between. This CDR3 region has 13 residues.

This clonotype was found a few times. The CDR3 here is CASSPRVASDNSPLHF. CDR3 sequence (DNA): TGTGCCAGCTCACCACGGGTGGCTTCGGATAATTCACCCCTCCACTTT. V and J are TRBV18 and TRBJ1-6; D call uncertain. V was trimmed by 1 base and J by 5 bases, leaving 12 bases between them. The CDR3 loop spans 16 amino acids. Per the germline V gene, CDR1 is KGHSH and CDR2 is LQKENI.

CDR3 sequence reads: CASSSGTHSPLHF. As DNA, the CDR3 is TGTGCCAGCAGCTCCGGCACCCATTCACCCCTCCACTTT. The chain recombines TRBV7-9 with TRBJ1-6; D is uncertain. V lost 4 bases to trimming and J lost 8 bases, with 9 bases between them. Germline assignment: CDR1 SEHNR and CDR2 FQNEAQ (reference sequence). The CDR3 extends over 13 amino acids.

This chain joins TRBV9 and TRBJ2-7; D perhaps matches TRBD2 (5 bases). This CDR3 is 16 amino acids long. Trimming cost V 4 bases and J 0 bases, with 17 bases left between them. Germline V gene data show CDR1 as SGDLS and CDR2 as YYNGEE. CDR3 sequence reads: CASSPQLEPSSYEQYF. As DNA, the CDR3 is TGTGCCAGCAGCCCACAACTAGAGCCAAGCTCCTACGAGCAGTACTTC. The entire variable domain, with the rest obtained from reference TRBV9 and TRBJ2-7, is as follows: DSGVTQTPKHLITATGQRVTLRCSPRSGDLSVYWYQQSLDQGLQFLIQYYNGEERAKGNILERFSAQQFPDLHSELNLSSLELGDSALYFCASSPQLEPSSYEQYFGPGTRLTVT.

This rearrangement joins TRBV5-6 to TRBJ2-1; TRBD1 or TRBD2 may be the D gene (6 bases each). V was pared by 2 bases and J by 6 bases, with 15 bases between. Germline V gene lookup returns CDR1 SGHDT and CDR2 YYEEEE. The CDR3 runs 15 residues. The CDR3 DNA reads TGTGCCAGCAGCTTTCTCTGGACAGCGGGCAATGAGCAGTTCTTC. Encoded protein: CASSFLWTAGNEQFF.

This clonotype was observed many times. The rearrangement joins TRBV6-2 or TRBV6-3 to TRBJ2-1, with TRBD2 identical over 8 bases. Looked up from germline, CDR1 is MNHEY and CDR2 is SVGEGT. This CDR3 region has 16 residues. Germline trimming cut 5 bases from V and 2 bases from J; bases unmatched to any gene: 8. CDR3 residues: CASSTGLALAYNEQFF. CDR3 bases: TGTGCCAGCAGTACTGGACTAGCTTTAGCCTACAATGAGCAGTTCTTC.

This clonotype was seen a few times. This chain links TRBV9 with TRBJ2-3; the D gene could be TRBD1 or TRBD2 (5 bases each). Trimming left V 4 bases short and J 1 base short, with 16 bases between. The CDR3 spans 16 residues. Germline V gives CDR1 SGDLS, CDR2 YYNGEE. CDR3: CASSPTIWDGTDTQYF. The CDR3 DNA reads TGTGCCAGCAGCCCTACGATATGGGACGGCACAGATACGCAGTATTTT.

The chain employs TRBV24-1 and TRBJ2-2; D is unclear. The germline gives CDR1 KGHDR, CDR2 SFDVKD. Trimming cost V 6 bases and J 5 bases, with 21 bases left between them. The CDR3 has 17 residues. The DNA of the CDR3 is TGTGCCACCAGTCGACCGGTCCGATCCGGAAGGACCGGGGAGCTGTTTTTT. Translation: CATSRPVRSGRTGELFF.

This clonotype showed up just a few times. The gene calls are TRBV29-1 and TRBJ2-5; a weak D match, TRBD2 (7 bases). This CDR3 comprises 18 residues. Germline loops: CDR1 SQVTM, CDR2 ANQGSEA. Trimming left V 1 base short and J 5 bases short, with 26 bases between. The CDR3 here is CSVEGVRGAFFRRETQYF. CDR3 bases: TGCAGCGTTGAAGGGGTTCGGGGGGCTTTTTTTCGGCGGGAGACCCAGTACTTC.

This clonotype was recorded a few times. This chain uses TRBV10-3 with TRBJ2-5; 7 positions match TRBD1. The CDR3 runs to 13 residues. J gave up 3 bases and V 11 bases, and 9 bases lay outside the gene matches. The germline CDR1 and CDR2 sequences are ENHRY and SYGVKD. The CDR3 DNA follows: TGTGCCGCCCAGCCCGGGACAGAAGAGACCCAGTACTTC. Amino acid sequence: CAAQPGTEETQYF.

This clonotype was detected ten times or more. V is TRBV27 and J is TRBJ2-1, with TRBD2 matching 16 bases. This CDR3 has 18 residues. With 2 bases clipped from V and 8 bases from J, the junction kept 9 bases outside the gene matches. Germline V gene lookup returns CDR1 MNHEY and CDR2 SMNVEV (reference sequence). CDR3 DNA sequence: TGTGCCAGCAGTTTAAGAGGTCGGGGGACTAGCGGGGGGGATGAGCAGTTCTTC. It encodes CASSLRGRGTSGGDEQFF.

This clonotype has just a few counts. This rearrangement joins TRBV11-1 to TRBJ2-3; 10 nucleotides match TRBD2. Germline V gene lookup returns CDR1 SGHAT and CDR2 FQDESV (reference sequence). The CDR3 covers 13 residues. With V trimmed by 8 bases and J by 7 bases, 6 bases remained unmatched. As DNA, the CDR3 is TGTGCCAGCGAGAGCGGGGGGGGGAATACGCAGTATTTT. It yields the protein CASESGGGNTQYF.

This clonotype was seen more than once but under ten times. The chain recombines TRBV28 with TRBJ2-7; 8 bases fit TRBD2. CDR1 MDHEN and CDR2 SYDVKM come from the germline V gene. With 5 bases clipped from V and 3 bases from J, the junction kept 3 bases outside the gene matches. The CDR3 runs 13 residues. CDR3 bases: TGTGCCAGCAGTAGCGGGGGCATCTACGAGCAGTACGTC. Its protein product is CASSSGGIYEQYV.

This clonotype has more than one count but fewer than ten. The chain combines TRBV10-3 with TRBJ2-5, with 7 bases lining up with TRBD1. Trimming removed 6 bases from V and 5 bases from J; junction bases left unmatched: 6. Germline V gene lookup returns CDR1 ENHRY and CDR2 SYGVKD. This CDR3 has 13 residues. The CDR3 bases are TGTGCCATCAGACCCCAAGGGGGCGAGACCCAGTACTTC. This codes for CAIRPQGGETQYF.